This T cell receptor (beta chain) is from a study of preoperative IRX-2 immunotherapy in early breast cancer. V lost 3 bases, J lost 4 bases, and 13 bases lay in between. This CDR3 is built from 14 residues. Germline V gene data show CDR1 as LNHDA and CDR2 as SQIVND (reference sequence). Treatment indicated: preoperative locoregional IRX-2 cytokine immunotherapy. Samples came from a phase Ib trial of preoperative locoregional IRX-2 cytokine immunotherapy. Clones were read by immunoSEQ multiplex PCR, and TCRdb kept only the in-frame ones, dropping some. The sample yields around 88,000 clones, about nine tenths seen once.

The receptor comes from a human donor with breast cancer. The source was tumor tissue, collected after IRX-2 immunotherapy. The chain is built from TRBV19 and TRBJ2-7; D may correspond to TRBD1 or TRBD2 (6 bases each). CDR3 protein: CASSIGGGPYEQYF. DNA of the CDR3: TGTGCCAGTAGTATTGGAGGGGGTCCTTACGAGCAGTACTTC.